This T cell receptor (beta chain) was found in a study of cytomegalovirus exposure and HLA in healthy donors. Whole-study findings and limits: Specificity of three CMV-associated chains for CMV antigens was verified in vitro. Among TCR sequences, most were rare, though some public TCRs appeared in many donors. As immune exposure information, only CMV serostatus was available.

13 Jbeta primers and 60 Vbeta primers were used for the PCR. Clones were sequenced by immunoSEQ multiplex PCR, and TCRdb holds only the in-frame ones, with some missing. There are more than 150,000 clones in the sample; more than 70% occur only once, and around 0.24% lies in the top ten. Notes on this clone: Its antigen is unknown.

The TCR originated in a boy aged 10-17 years in good health and CMV-seronegative. The material sequenced was PBMCs.

CDR3 sequence reads: CASSPQVAGHYEQYF. Here the CDR3 DNA reads TGTGCCAGCAGCCCCCAAGTAGCGGGACACTACGAGCAGTACTTC. The chain links TRBV7-9 to TRBJ2-7; 8 positions match TRBD2. V lost 5 bases to trimming and J lost 3 bases; unmatched junction nucleotides: 9. From germline, CDR1 is SEHNR and CDR2 FQNEAQ (reference sequence). This CDR3 is built from 15 residues.